This paragraph covers one TCR beta chain sequence. These data originate in a study of blood T cell repertoires in COVID-19. The wider study: Donors in the United States, Italy and Spain gave samples during acute or convalescent COVID-19. The cDNA or gDNA used as material had been derived from T cells, B-cell-depleted T cells, or PBMCs.

Original processing methods: Nucleated cell number was recorded as an estimate derived from reference gene primer amplification. The table came from immunoSEQ multiplex PCR; TCRdb's copy has only in-frame clones and leaves some out. That table is the source of V, J and clone size, and D and trimming were worked out from the DNA. The profile shows around 25,000 clones, approximately 89% of them singletons. Germline assignment: CDR1 SNHLY and CDR2 FYNNEI. CDR3 length: 14 amino acids. V was pared by 2 bases and J by 5 bases, with 4 bases of the junction left unmatched. The V call is TRBV2, the J call TRBJ2-5; TRBD1 matches at 8 bases. This TCR derives from a human donor in a cohort sampled during active COVID-19. The specimen was peripheral blood. The CDR3 sequence is CASSERTGGETQYF. CDR3 nucleotides: TGTGCCAGCAGTGAACGAACAGGGGGGGAGACCCAGTACTTC.